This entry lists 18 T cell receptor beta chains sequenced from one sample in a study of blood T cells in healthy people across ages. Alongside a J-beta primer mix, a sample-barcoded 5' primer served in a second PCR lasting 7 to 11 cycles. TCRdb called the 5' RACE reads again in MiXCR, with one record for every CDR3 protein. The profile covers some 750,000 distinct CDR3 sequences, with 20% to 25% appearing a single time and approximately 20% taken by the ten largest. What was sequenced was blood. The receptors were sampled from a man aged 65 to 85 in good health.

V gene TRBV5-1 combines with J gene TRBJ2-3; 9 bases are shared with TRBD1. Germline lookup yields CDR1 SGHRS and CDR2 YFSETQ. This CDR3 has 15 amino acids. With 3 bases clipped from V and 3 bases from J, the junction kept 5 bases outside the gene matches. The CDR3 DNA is TGCGCCAGCAGCTCCGGGACAGGGCGTACAGATACGCAGTATTTT. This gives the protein CASSSGTGRTDTQYF.

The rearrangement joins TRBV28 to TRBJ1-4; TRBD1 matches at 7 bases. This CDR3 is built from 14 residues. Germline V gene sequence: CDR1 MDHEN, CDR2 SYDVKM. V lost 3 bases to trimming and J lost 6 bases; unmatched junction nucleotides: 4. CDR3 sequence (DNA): TGTGCCAGCAGTTTGGGAGGGGGCCATGAAAAACTGTTTTTT. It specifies CASSLGGGHEKLFF.

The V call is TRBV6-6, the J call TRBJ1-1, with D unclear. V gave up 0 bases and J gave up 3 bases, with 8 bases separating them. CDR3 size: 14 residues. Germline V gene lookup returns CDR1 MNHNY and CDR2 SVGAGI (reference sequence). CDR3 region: CASSYSRSDTEAFF. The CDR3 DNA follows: TGTGCCAGCAGTTACTCAAGGAGTGACACTGAAGCTTTCTTT.

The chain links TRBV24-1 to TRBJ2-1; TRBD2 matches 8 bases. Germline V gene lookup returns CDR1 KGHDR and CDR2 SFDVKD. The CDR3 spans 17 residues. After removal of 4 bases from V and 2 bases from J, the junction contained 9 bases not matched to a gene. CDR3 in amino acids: CATSDYRLASPYNEQFF. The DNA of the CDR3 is TGTGCCACCAGTGACTACCGACTAGCGTCCCCCTACAATGAGCAGTTCTTC.

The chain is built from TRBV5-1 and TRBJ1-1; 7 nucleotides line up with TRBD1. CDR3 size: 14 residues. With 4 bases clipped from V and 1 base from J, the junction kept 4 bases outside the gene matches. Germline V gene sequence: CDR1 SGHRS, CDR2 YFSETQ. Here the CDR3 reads CASSNRDRNTEAFF. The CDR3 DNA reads TGCGCCAGCAGCAACCGGGACAGGAACACTGAAGCTTTCTTT.

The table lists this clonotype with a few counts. The CDR3 region is CASSIDRQNTEAFF. In DNA, the CDR3 is TGCGCCAGCAGCATTGACCGTCAGAACACTGAAGCTTTCTTT. The chain couples TRBV5-1 to TRBJ1-1; D gene ambiguous. Per germline, CDR1 SGHRS and CDR2 YFSETQ. The CDR3 consists of 14 residues. With 4 bases removed from V and 1 base from J, the gap between germline ends came to 11 bases.

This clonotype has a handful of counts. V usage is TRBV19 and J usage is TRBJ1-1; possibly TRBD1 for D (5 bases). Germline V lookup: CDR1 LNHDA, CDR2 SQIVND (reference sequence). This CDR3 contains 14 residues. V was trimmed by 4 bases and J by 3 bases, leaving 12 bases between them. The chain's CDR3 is CASSTQGEHTEAFF. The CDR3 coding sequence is TGTGCCAGTAGTACCCAGGGTGAACACACTGAAGCTTTCTTT.

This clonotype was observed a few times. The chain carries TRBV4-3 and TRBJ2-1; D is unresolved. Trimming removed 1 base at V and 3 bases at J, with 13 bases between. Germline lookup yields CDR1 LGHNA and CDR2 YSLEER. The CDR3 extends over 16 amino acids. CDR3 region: CASSQVGSARYNEQFF. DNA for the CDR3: TGCGCCAGCAGCCAAGTAGGTTCAGCACGCTACAATGAGCAGTTCTTC.

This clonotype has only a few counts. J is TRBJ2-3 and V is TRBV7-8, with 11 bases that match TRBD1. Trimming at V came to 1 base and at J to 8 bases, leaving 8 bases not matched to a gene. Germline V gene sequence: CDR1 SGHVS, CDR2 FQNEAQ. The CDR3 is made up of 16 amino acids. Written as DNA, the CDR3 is TGTGCCAGCAGCTTAGACCAGGGGACAGGGGGTCTTACGCAGTATTTT. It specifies CASSLDQGTGGLTQYF.

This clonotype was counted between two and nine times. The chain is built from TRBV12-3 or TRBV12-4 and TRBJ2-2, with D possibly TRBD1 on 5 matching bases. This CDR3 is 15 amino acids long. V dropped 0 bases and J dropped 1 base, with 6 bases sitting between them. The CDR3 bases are TGTGCCAGCAGTTTAGCGGGGCGGAACACCGGGGAGCTGTTTTTT. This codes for CASSLAGRNTGELFF.

The DNA of the CDR3 is TGCGCCAGCAGGGGGACTAGCGGGGGATCAGAGACCCAGTACTTC. Translated: CASRGTSGGSETQYF. The chain employs TRBV5-1 and TRBJ2-5, with 14 bases lining up with TRBD2. The V gene's germline CDR1 is SGHRS and CDR2 YFSETQ. The CDR3 loop spans 15 amino acids. Trimming at V came to 5 bases and at J to 4 bases, leaving 4 bases not matched to a gene.

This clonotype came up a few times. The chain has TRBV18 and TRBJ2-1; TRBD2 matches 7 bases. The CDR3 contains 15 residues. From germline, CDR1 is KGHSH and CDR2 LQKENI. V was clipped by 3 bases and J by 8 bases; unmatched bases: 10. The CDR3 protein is CASSPFGGGGDEQFF. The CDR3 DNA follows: TGTGCCAGCTCACCCTTTGGCGGTGGGGGGGATGAGCAGTTCTTC.

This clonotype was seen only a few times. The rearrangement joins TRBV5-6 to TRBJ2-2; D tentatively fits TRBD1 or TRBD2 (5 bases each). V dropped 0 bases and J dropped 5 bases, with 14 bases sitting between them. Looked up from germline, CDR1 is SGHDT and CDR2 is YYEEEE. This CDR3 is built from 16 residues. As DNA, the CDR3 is TGTGCCAGCAGCTTGGTACGGGGCCTTCGAACCGGGGAGCTGTTTTTT. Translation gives CASSLVRGLRTGELFF.

The CDR3 DNA reads as TGCAGTGCTAGAGTCCCCACGTTCGGACAGCAGATCTACACCTTC. Protein product: CSARVPTFGQQIYTF. The chain combines TRBV20-1 with TRBJ1-2; perhaps TRBD1 as D (6 bases). Trimming left V 1 base short and J 10 bases short, with 22 bases between. Germline CDR1 reads DFQATT; CDR2 reads SNEGSKA (reference sequence). This CDR3 contains 15 residues.

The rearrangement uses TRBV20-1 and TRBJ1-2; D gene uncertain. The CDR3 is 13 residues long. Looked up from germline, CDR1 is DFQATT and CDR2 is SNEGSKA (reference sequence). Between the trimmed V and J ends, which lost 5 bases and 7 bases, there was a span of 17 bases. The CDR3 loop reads CSAPTIAAGGYTF. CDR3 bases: TGCAGTGCTCCTACAATAGCAGCAGGTGGCTACACCTTC.

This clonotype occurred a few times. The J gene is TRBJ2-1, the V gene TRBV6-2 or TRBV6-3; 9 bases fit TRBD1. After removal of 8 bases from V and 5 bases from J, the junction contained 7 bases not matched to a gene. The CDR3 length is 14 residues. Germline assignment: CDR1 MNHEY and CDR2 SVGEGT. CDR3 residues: CASLGTGKNNEQFF. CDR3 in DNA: TGTGCCAGCCTAGGGACAGGGAAGAACAATGAGCAGTTCTTC.

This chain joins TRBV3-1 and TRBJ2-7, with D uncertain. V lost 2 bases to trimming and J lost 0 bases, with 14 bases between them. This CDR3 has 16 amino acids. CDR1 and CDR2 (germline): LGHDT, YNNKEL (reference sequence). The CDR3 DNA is TGTGCCAGCAGCCAACCTAATCGTCTCAGCTCCTACGAGCAGTACTTC. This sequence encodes CASSQPNRLSSYEQYF.

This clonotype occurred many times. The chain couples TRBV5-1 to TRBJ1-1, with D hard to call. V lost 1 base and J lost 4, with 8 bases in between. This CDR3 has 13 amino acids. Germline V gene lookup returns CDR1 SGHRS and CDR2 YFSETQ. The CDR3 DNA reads TGCGCCAGCAGCTTGAATAGTGCCACTGAAGCTTTCTTT. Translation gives CASSLNSATEAFF.